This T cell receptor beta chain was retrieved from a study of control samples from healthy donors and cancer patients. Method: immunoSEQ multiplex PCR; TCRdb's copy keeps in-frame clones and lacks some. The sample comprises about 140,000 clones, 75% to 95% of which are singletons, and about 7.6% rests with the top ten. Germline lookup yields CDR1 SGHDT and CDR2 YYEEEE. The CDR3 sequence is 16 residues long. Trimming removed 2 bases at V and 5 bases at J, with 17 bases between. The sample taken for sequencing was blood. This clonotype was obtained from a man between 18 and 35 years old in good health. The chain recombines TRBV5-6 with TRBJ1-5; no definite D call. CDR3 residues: CASSFFDSRIDQPQHF. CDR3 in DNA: TGTGCCAGCAGCTTTTTTGATTCAAGAATCGATCAGCCCCAGCATTTT.